Below are 27 T cell receptor beta chains sequenced from a single sample in a study of blood T cell repertoires in COVID-19. TCRdb's copy holds only in-frame clones and misses some; the assay was immunoSEQ multiplex PCR. The table records more than 300,000 clones, around nine tenths of them present only once. The sequenced sample was PBMCs or T cells enriched from blood (not recorded which). These receptor sequences come from a woman in her twenties or thirties who had been exposed to COVID-19.

CDR3 residues: CASSLGGRPYEQYF. The CDR3 DNA reads as TGTGCCAGCAGCTTAGGTGGCAGGCCGTACGAGCAGTACTTC. The J gene is TRBJ2-7, the V gene TRBV7-2; D is unclear. Germline V gene data show CDR1 as SGHTA and CDR2 as FQGNSA. This CDR3 is built from 14 residues. V lost 1 base and J lost 4, with 11 bases in between.

This chain's CDR3 is CASSQSRDRGNYGYTF. CDR3 sequence (DNA): TGTGCCAGCAGCCAAAGTCGGGACAGGGGTAACTATGGCTACACCTTC. The gene calls are TRBV3-1 (or the pseudogene TRBV3-2) and TRBJ1-2; TRBD1 aligns across 10 bases. J gave up 1 base and V 2 bases, and 4 bases lay outside the gene matches. CDR1 and CDR2 from the germline V gene are LGHDT and YNNKEL (reference sequence). The CDR3 runs to 16 residues.

This rearrangement joins TRBV7-6 to TRBJ1-2; 10 bases map to TRBD1. The CDR3 covers 14 residues. Looked up from germline, CDR1 is SGHVS and CDR2 is FNYEAQ. Germline trimming cut 5 bases from V and 8 bases from J; bases unmatched to any gene: 8. CDR3 sequence: CASSTRQGAGGYTF. The CDR3 nucleotides read TGTGCCAGCAGCACCCGACAGGGGGCTGGGGGCTACACCTTC.

The chain couples TRBV5-1 to TRBJ1-1; 8 bases line up with TRBD1. The CDR3 is 14 residues long. Germline CDR1 SGHRS, CDR2 YFSETQ. J lost 4 bases, V lost 2 bases, and 4 bases had no gene match. CDR3 region: CASSFPGTGTEAFF. The CDR3 coding sequence is TGCGCCAGCAGCTTCCCCGGGACAGGCACTGAAGCTTTCTTT.

The chain has TRBV3-1 (or the pseudogene TRBV3-2) and TRBJ1-2; 11 bases map to TRBD1. The germline V gene encodes CDR1 LGHDT and CDR2 YNNKEL (reference sequence). This CDR3 is built from 17 residues. V shed 3 bases and J 8 bases; nucleotides not matched to a gene: 14. CDR3 protein: CASSQPYTTGQGGGYTF. CDR3 bases: TGTGCCAGCAGCCAGCCCTACACGACGGGACAGGGGGGCGGCTACACCTTC.

The chain uses TRBV29-1 and TRBJ1-2, with 9 bases lining up with TRBD1. CDR1 and CDR2 from the germline V gene are SQVTM and ANQGSEA. There are 14 residues in the CDR3. With 1 base clipped from V and 4 bases from J, the junction kept 4 bases outside the gene matches. This chain's CDR3 is CSVEGQGEIYGYTF. In DNA form, the CDR3 reads TGCAGCGTTGAAGGACAGGGGGAGATCTATGGCTACACCTTC.

The chain couples TRBV3-1 (or the pseudogene TRBV3-2) to TRBJ1-4; D is uncertain. Trimming removed 0 bases from V and 5 bases from J, with 13 bases in between. This CDR3 has 16 residues. Germline CDR1 LGHDT, CDR2 YNNKEL (reference sequence). The CDR3 is CASSQDREGLNEKLFF. CDR3 nucleotide sequence: TGTGCCAGCAGCCAAGATCGAGAGGGCTTGAATGAAAAACTGTTTTTT.

This clone was seen once. This chain links TRBV11-2 with TRBJ1-6; possible D gene TRBD1, 6 bases. V was cut by 4 bases and J by 10 bases, with 14 bases left in between. Per germline, CDR1 SGHAT and CDR2 FQNNGV. The CDR3 is 14 residues long. The CDR3 DNA reads TGTGCCAGCAGCTACAGGGCCCTCGAGTCACCCCTCCACTTT. Protein product: CASSYRALESPLHF.

J is TRBJ1-1 and V is TRBV7-2, with 7 bases lining up with TRBD1. Germline V gene data show CDR1 as SGHTA and CDR2 as FQGNSA. The ends lost 4 bases at V and 0 bases at J; junction bases unmatched: 5. The length of the CDR3 is 15 residues. The CDR3 sequence is CASSSNRGLNTEAFF. CDR3 in DNA: TGTGCCAGCAGCTCGAACAGGGGATTGAACACTGAAGCTTTCTTT.

This chain joins TRBV27 and TRBJ2-3; possibly TRBD2 for D (6 bases). Germline V gene lookup returns CDR1 MNHEY and CDR2 SMNVEV (reference sequence). This CDR3 is 13 amino acids long. Trimming stripped 1 base from V and 5 bases from J, with 7 bases between. CDR3 sequence reads: CASSLWREDTQYF. The DNA for the CDR3 is TGTGCCAGCAGTTTATGGAGGGAAGATACGCAGTATTTT.

The J gene is TRBJ1-1, the V gene TRBV5-1; 8 positions agree with TRBD1. Trimming removed 3 bases from V and 0 bases from J; junction bases left unmatched: 19. Germline loops: CDR1 SGHRS, CDR2 YFSETQ. The CDR3 totals 20 residues. CDR3 protein: CASSSPGQVNSHYMNTEAFF. The CDR3 region has the DNA TGCGCCAGCAGCTCTCCGGGACAGGTTAACTCTCACTATATGAACACTGAAGCTTTCTTT. Looking up the rest from reference TRBV5-1 and TRBJ1-1 gives the full variable domain: KAGVTQTPRYLIKTRGQQVTLSCSPISGHRSVSWYQQTPGQGLQFLFEYFSETQRNKGNFPGRFSGRQFSNSRSEMNVSTLELGDSALYLCASSSPGQVNSHYMNTEAFFGQGTRLTVV.

This clone was counted only a few times. In DNA, the CDR3 is TGTGCCAGCAGCCCGTCCCCAGGGGGCGGGGACACCTTC. Its translation: CASSPSPGGGDTF. V gene TRBV7-3 combines with J gene TRBJ1-2; 8 nucleotides match TRBD1. CDR3 length: 13 residues. The V gene end was trimmed by 5 bases and the J gene end by 12 bases; junction bases not matched to a gene: 11. Germline V gene data show CDR1 as SGHTA and CDR2 as FQGTGA.

This sequence joins TRBV2 and TRBJ1-5; 7 bases match TRBD1. CDR3 length: 14 residues. V dropped 5 bases and J dropped 6; count of bases not matched to a gene: 7. Looked up from germline, CDR1 is SNHLY and CDR2 is FYNNEI. The CDR3 nucleotides are TGTGCCAGCAGTCGACAGGGTGCAGGTCAGCCCCAGCATTTT. This sequence encodes CASSRQGAGQPQHF.

This chain joins TRBV3-1 (or the pseudogene TRBV3-2) and TRBJ1-4; the D is unclear. V lost 4 bases and J 9 bases, leaving 9 bases between the germline ends. CDR3 size: 12 residues. Per the germline V gene, CDR1 is LGHDT and CDR2 is YNNKEL (reference sequence). CDR3 in DNA: TGTGCCAGCAGCCCTACTAGGAAAAAACTGTTTTTT. Its translation is CASSPTRKKLFF.

This chain links TRBV5-6 with TRBJ2-3; D is unresolved. Germline values: CDR1 SGHDT, CDR2 YYEEEE. This CDR3 comprises 11 residues. The V and J ends lost 4 bases and 6 bases respectively, with 6 bases between them. The DNA of the CDR3 is TGTGCCAGCAGCATCGGGGATACGCAGTATTTT. Translation: CASSIGDTQYF.

The gene calls are TRBV18 and TRBJ1-5, with D unclear. The CDR3 sequence is 17 residues long. The V end lost 2 bases, the J end lost 0 bases, and 14 bases lay between the germline ends. Germline-derived CDR1 and CDR2 are KGHSH and LQKENI. The CDR3 loop is CASSPNSPHYSNQPQHF. The CDR3 DNA follows: TGTGCCAGCTCACCAAACAGCCCCCATTATAGCAATCAGCCCCAGCATTTT.

The chain joins TRBV2 to TRBJ1-1, with D tentatively TRBD1 (5 bases). V was trimmed by 1 base and J by 2 bases, leaving 8 bases between them. This CDR3 contains 14 residues. CDR1 is SNHLY and CDR2 is FYNNEI in the germline V gene. The CDR3 loop reads CASSEGGGNTEAFF. In nucleotides, the CDR3 is TGTGCCAGCAGTGAAGGGGGGGGAAACACTGAAGCTTTCTTT.

The CDR3 protein is CASSATGQNTGELFF. As DNA, the CDR3 is TGTGCCAGCAGCGCGACAGGGCAGAACACCGGGGAGCTGTTTTTT. V and J are TRBV6-5 and TRBJ2-2; 7 bases map to TRBD1. With V trimmed by 6 bases and J by 1 base, 5 bases remained unmatched. This CDR3 is built from 15 residues. CDR1 and CDR2 (germline): MNHEY, SVGAGI.

J is TRBJ2-5 and V is TRBV29-1; D not certain. Germline V CDR1 and CDR2: SQVTM, ANQGSEA. This CDR3 contains 11 residues. V lost 5 bases and J 3 bases, leaving 7 bases between the germline ends. For the CDR3, the DNA is TGCAGCGTTACGACTGAAGAGACCCAGTACTTC. Protein sequence: CSVTTEETQYF.

The chain uses TRBV6-5 and TRBJ2-7; TRBD1 matches at 7 bases. The V and J ends lost 2 bases and 2 bases, in that order; junction bases with no gene match: 9. From germline, CDR1 is MNHEY and CDR2 SVGAGI. The CDR3 length is 16 residues. CDR3 in amino acids: CASSYGTQGVPYEQYF. CDR3 DNA sequence: TGTGCCAGCAGTTACGGGACGCAGGGGGTTCCCTACGAGCAGTACTTC.

This chain links TRBV6-2 or TRBV6-3 with TRBJ2-7; 11 bases are a match to TRBD2. The CDR3 length is 14 residues. J gave up 3 bases and V 6 bases, and 4 bases lay outside the gene matches. Germline CDR1 MNHEY, CDR2 SVGEGT. CDR3 amino acids: CASSASGGFYEQYF. The CDR3 nucleotides read TGTGCCAGCAGCGCTAGCGGGGGGTTCTACGAGCAGTACTTC.

The J gene is TRBJ1-5, the V gene TRBV2; 7 bases match TRBD1. Losses at the gene ends were 6 bases for V and 9 bases for J; bases not matched to a gene: 11. Germline CDR1 SNHLY, CDR2 FYNNEI. This CDR3 region has 14 residues. The CDR3 DNA sequence: TGTGCCAGCAGCTACCGGGACAGAGGGCCGCCCCAGCATTTT. Its protein is CASSYRDRGPPQHF.

This chain links TRBV4-2 with TRBJ2-3, with 7 bases that match TRBD1. V lost 4 bases, J lost 3 bases, and 7 bases stayed unmatched. The CDR3 totals 15 residues. Germline CDR1 reads LGHNA; CDR2 reads YNFKEQ. This CDR3 is CASSPRQGGTDTQYF. The CDR3 coding sequence is TGTGCCAGCAGCCCCCGACAGGGTGGGACAGATACGCAGTATTTT.

The chain combines TRBV19 with TRBJ1-2, with D perhaps matching TRBD1 (5 bases). There are 14 residues in the CDR3. CDR1 and CDR2 (germline): LNHDA, SQIVND (reference sequence). V was pared by 0 bases and J by 4 bases, with 9 bases between. CDR3 in amino acids: CASSIDLGGYGYTF. The CDR3 bases are TGTGCCAGTAGTATAGATTTGGGGGGCTATGGCTACACCTTC.

CDR3 bases: TGTGCCAGCAGCCGCGGGGAGCCCGGGGAGCTGTTTTTT. Translation gives CASSRGEPGELFF. This chain links TRBV7-9 with TRBJ2-2; D perhaps matches TRBD2 (6 bases). Germline lookup yields CDR1 SEHNR and CDR2 FQNEAQ (reference sequence). V was shortened by 5 bases and J by 6 bases, with 10 bases between the two germline ends. The CDR3 sequence is 13 residues long.

The chain is built from TRBV5-5 and TRBJ1-2; 8 positions agree with TRBD1. The CDR3 covers 15 residues. The V and J ends lost 0 bases and 4 bases, in that order; junction bases with no gene match: 5. Germline CDR1 reads SGHKS; CDR2 reads YYEKEE (reference sequence). This CDR3 reads CASSLVRTGPYGYTF. The CDR3 DNA reads as TGTGCCAGCAGCTTGGTACGGACAGGGCCCTATGGCTACACCTTC.

The genes are TRBV5-6 and TRBJ1-5; 7 nucleotides agree with TRBD1. Germline V gene sequence: CDR1 SGHDT, CDR2 YYEEEE. V was pared by 5 bases and J by 3 bases, with 8 bases of the junction left unmatched. CDR3 size: 15 residues. CDR3 DNA: TGTGCCAGCAGTTCCCTCGACAGGGTCAATCAGCCCCAGCATTTT. Its translation is CASSSLDRVNQPQHF. Based on the CDR3 plus reference TRBV5-6 and TRBJ1-5, the full variable domain is DAGVTQSPTHLIKTRGQQVTLRCSPKSGHDTVSWYQQALGQGPQFIFQYYEEEERQRGNFPDRFSGHQFPNYSSELNVNALLLGDSALYLCASSSLDRVNQPQHFGDGTRLSIL.